This TCR beta chain is from a study of CD8+CD57+ T cells in acquired aplastic anemia. Patients selected for sequencing had displayed CD8+CD57+ cell expansion by flow cytometry. Concerning this clonotype: Its antigen is unknown.

The study profiled TCR beta VDJ and CDR3 using genomic DNA as template. A single record per CDR3 protein comes from TCRdb applying MiXCR to the reads. The table lists over 150,000 distinct CDR3 sequences, 55% to 65% of them singletons, with about two fifths in the top ten. The study's findings and limits: There were around 28 CD8+ CDR3 sequences that occurred in both patients and controls.

CDR1 and CDR2 from the germline V gene are MNHEY and SMNVEV (reference sequence). The CDR3 runs to 10 residues. The chain employs TRBV27 and TRBJ1-1, with unresolved D. This clonotype was sampled from a human donor with aplastic anemia. Sequenced input: sorted CD4+, CD8+, or CD8+CD57+ T cells (not recorded which) from PBMCs. The DNA of the CDR3 is TGTGGAGGCCAGACCGGACGAGCTTTCTTT. It translates to CGGQTGRAFF.